This T cell receptor (beta chain) is drawn from a study of shared T cell receptors in the human thymus. TCRdb's table, derived via immunoSEQ multiplex PCR, lists solely in-frame clones and lacks some. The profile covers roughly 700,000 clones, with around nine tenths appearing a single time and 0.008% to 0.011% taken by the ten largest. Trimming stripped 0 bases from V and 0 bases from J, with 8 bases between. Germline V gene sequence: CDR1 MGHRA, CDR2 YSYEKL. This CDR3 is built from 15 residues. This clone was counted between two and nine times. The same sample was also studied in work on human thymus T cells. That report adds: Healthy Finnish infants undergoing corrective surgery for congenital heart defects were the donors.

The origin of this receptor is a boy younger than two with a congenital heart defect. Sequencing was performed on thymocytes. The gene calls are TRBV4-1 and TRBJ2-5; D not resolved. CDR3 bases: TGCGCCAGCAGCCAAGAAGCGTGGTACCAAGAGACCCAGTACTTC. It yields the protein CASSQEAWYQETQYF.